The 26 T cell receptor beta chains given below trace back to one sample, sequenced in a study of early T cells in non-severe SARS-CoV-2 infection. TCRdb passed the 5' RACE reads through MiXCR, listing each CDR3 protein once. The sample consists of about 50,000 distinct CDR3 sequences, roughly 5.7% of them appearing once. Sequenced here: whole blood, sampled at baseline. The receptor set was obtained from an adult who was a healthcare worker with PCR-confirmed SARS-CoV-2 infection or an uninfected control (not recorded which).

At least ten counts were recorded for this clonotype. The V and J genes are TRBV29-1 and TRBJ2-1; TRBD1 aligns across 7 bases. The V segment lost 6 bases and the J segment 0 bases; nucleotides outside the gene matches: 5. In germline, CDR1 is SQVTM, CDR2 ANQGSEA. The CDR3 contains 14 residues. The CDR3 DNA reads TGCAGCGTGGCGGACAGGTTCTCCTACAATGAGCAGTTCTTC. Its protein is CSVADRFSYNEQFF.

This clonotype was seen at least ten times. V gene TRBV20-1 combines with J gene TRBJ2-7, with 11 bases identical to TRBD2. This CDR3 contains 13 residues. The germline V gene has CDR1 DFQATT and CDR2 SNEGSKA (reference sequence). Germline trimming cut 4 bases from V and 5 bases from J; bases unmatched to any gene: 4. CDR3 region: CSANSGRAHEQYF. The CDR3 DNA follows: TGCAGTGCTAATAGCGGGAGGGCCCACGAGCAGTACTTC.

The rearrangement uses TRBV15 and TRBJ2-2, with 9 bases matching TRBD1. V lost 4 bases, J lost 6 bases, and 12 bases stayed unmatched. The CDR3 has 17 amino acids. In germline, CDR1 is LNHNV, CDR2 YYDKDF (reference sequence). The CDR3 DNA reads TGTGCCACCAGCACCGGGTGGACAGGGGTGTACCCCGGGGAGCTGTTTTTT. Residues: CATSTGWTGVYPGELFF. The full variable domain, with the rest looked up from reference TRBV15 and TRBJ2-2, is DAMVIQNPRYQVTQFGKPVTLSCSQTLNHNVMYWYQQKSSQAPKLLFHYYDKDFNNEADTPDNFQSRRPNTSFCFLDIRSPGLGDTAMYLCATSTGWTGVYPGELFFGEGSRLTVL.

Many counts were recorded for this clonotype. V and J are TRBV4-1 and TRBJ2-7; TRBD2 matches 7 bases. V was pared by 0 bases and J by 4 bases, with 6 bases of the junction left unmatched. Germline values: CDR1 MGHRA, CDR2 YSYEKL. The CDR3 extends over 15 amino acids. Written as DNA, the CDR3 is TGCGCCAGCAGCCAAGATTACTCTAGCGGATACGAGCAGTACTTC. The encoded protein is CASSQDYSSGYEQYF.

This clonotype has a handful of counts. The chain couples TRBV9 to TRBJ2-6; possible D gene TRBD2, 6 bases. Trimming removed 2 bases from V and 5 bases from J, with 17 bases in between. The germline CDR1 and CDR2 sequences are SGDLS and YYNGEE. This CDR3 region has 17 residues. DNA of the CDR3: TGTGCCAGCAGCGTTACCACGGGACTCCAAAGGGCCAACGTCCTGACTTTC. It is translated as CASSVTTGLQRANVLTF.

This clonotype has a count of ten or more. The genes are TRBV5-1 and TRBJ2-1; no clear D. V lost 2 bases, J lost 5 bases, and 8 bases lay in between. The CDR3 is 13 residues long. Germline-derived CDR1 and CDR2 are SGHRS and YFSETQ. The DNA of the CDR3 is TGCGCCAGCAGCTTTATTGTCGACAATGAGCAGTTCTTC. It is translated as CASSFIVDNEQFF.

This clonotype was observed at least ten times. The CDR3, as DNA: TGTGCCAGTAGTATAGATCGGTCCTCGGACACACTGTTTTTT. Translating it yields CASSIDRSSDTLFF. V usage is TRBV19 and J usage is TRBJ1-4, with D possibly TRBD1 on 5 matching bases. The CDR3 totals 14 residues. V was trimmed by 0 bases and J by 13 bases, leaving 15 bases between them. Germline CDR1 is LNHDA and CDR2 is SQIVND (reference sequence).

This clonotype showed up many times. The CDR3 nucleotides are TGTGCCAGCAGTTTAGTAGGAGCGGGAGTGTCCTACGAGCAGTACTTC. It codes for CASSLVGAGVSYEQYF. This chain joins TRBV27 and TRBJ2-7; 8 positions match TRBD2. The ends lost 2 bases at V and 1 base at J; junction bases unmatched: 7. The CDR3 is 16 amino acids. Germline-derived CDR1 and CDR2 are MNHEY and SMNVEV (reference sequence).

This clonotype has a count of ten or more. This chain joins TRBV18 and TRBJ2-7; perhaps D is TRBD1 or TRBD2 (5 bases each). The V gene lost 2 bases and the J gene lost 2 bases, with 10 bases spanning the gap. This CDR3 has 14 amino acids. Germline V CDR1 and CDR2: KGHSH, LQKENI. The CDR3 DNA is TGTGCCAGCTCACCAGGTGGGACCCCCTACGAGCAGTACTTC. This codes for CASSPGGTPYEQYF.

This clonotype was counted at least ten times. This chain uses TRBV28 with TRBJ2-3, with D unclear. Trimming took off 6 bases at V and 4 bases at J, with 8 bases between the two ends. CDR1 MDHEN and CDR2 SYDVKM come from the germline V gene. The CDR3 extends over 12 amino acids. In nucleotides, the CDR3 is TGTGCCAGCAGGACGAGTTCAGATACGCAGTATTTT. The encoded protein is CASRTSSDTQYF.

This clonotype has at least ten counts. The CDR3, as DNA: TGCAGTGCTACCCCACCCGGCGGGGAGCTGTTTTTT. The encoded protein is CSATPPGGELFF. V gene TRBV20-1 combines with J gene TRBJ2-2; D remains ambiguous. The CDR3 runs to 12 residues. Germline lookup yields CDR1 DFQATT and CDR2 SNEGSKA (reference sequence). Trimming took off 4 bases at V and 7 bases at J, with 10 bases between the two ends.

This clonotype was observed a handful of times. The chain employs TRBV19 and TRBJ2-1; D possibly matches TRBD1 or TRBD2 (6 bases each). Per germline, CDR1 LNHDA and CDR2 SQIVND (reference sequence). With 7 bases removed from V and 10 bases from J, the gap between germline ends came to 20 bases. The CDR3 length is 14 residues. The CDR3 reads CASTVSGDTLEQFF. The CDR3 DNA reads TGTGCCAGTACCGTTTCGGGGGACACCCTCGAGCAGTTCTTC.

This clonotype was detected ten times or more. V usage is TRBV29-1 and J usage is TRBJ2-7; D unresolved. The CDR3 totals 12 residues. CDR1 and CDR2 (germline): SQVTM, ANQGSEA. V gave up 4 bases and J gave up 10 bases, with 17 bases separating them. The CDR3 reads CSVVSTEIHQYF. CDR3 DNA sequence: TGCAGCGTTGTATCGACCGAAATTCATCAGTACTTC.

This clonotype showed up many times. The CDR3 region is CASDRGDSPYNEQFF. CDR3 DNA sequence: TGTGCCAGTGACCGAGGGGACAGCCCCTACAATGAGCAGTTCTTC. The chain has TRBV6-1 and TRBJ2-1; 7 nucleotides agree with TRBD1. Germline V gene lookup returns CDR1 MNHNS and CDR2 SASEGT. The V and J ends lost 9 bases and 2 bases, in that order; junction bases with no gene match: 10. This CDR3 contains 15 residues.

V is TRBV27 and J is TRBJ2-1, with D unclear. The CDR3 loop spans 16 amino acids. Germline CDR1 and CDR2: MNHEY and SMNVEV (reference sequence). Between the trimmed V and J ends, which lost 10 bases and 0 bases, there was a span of 19 bases. The CDR3, as DNA: TGTGCCACCAGGTATAACCCGATCGGCTCCTACAATGAGCAGTTCTTC. Its protein is CATRYNPIGSYNEQFF.

This clonotype was picked up many times. This chain joins TRBV11-2 and TRBJ1-1; tentative D call: TRBD1 (5 bases). The germline V and J ends were trimmed by 1 base and 7 bases, with 10 bases remaining between them. There are 13 residues in the CDR3. Germline V gives CDR1 SGHAT, CDR2 FQNNGV. The CDR3 loop reads CASSLAPTVEAFF. The CDR3 nucleotides are TGTGCCAGCAGCTTAGCGCCGACAGTTGAAGCTTTCTTT.

This clonotype came up many times. The chain recombines TRBV10-3 with TRBJ2-5, with 8 bases aligning to TRBD2. Germline V gene data show CDR1 as ENHRY and CDR2 as SYGVKD. The CDR3 is 15 residues long. The trim removed 6 bases at V and 4 bases at J, leaving 10 bases unmatched. The CDR3 DNA reads as TGTGCCATCAGCTCCGGGACTAGGGCCGGAGAGACCCAGTACTTC. It yields the protein CAISSGTRAGETQYF.

Judged by abundance, this clonotype is medium-sized. V gene TRBV25-1 combines with J gene TRBJ1-6; tentative D call: TRBD1 (6 bases). CDR3 size: 14 residues. V was clipped by 3 bases and J by 7 bases, with 10 bases between them. From germline, CDR1 is MGHDK and CDR2 SYGVNS. The CDR3 DNA sequence: TGTGCCAGCAGTGAGGCAGGGGAAAATTCACCCCTCCACTTT. This codes for CASSEAGENSPLHF.

This clonotype was counted ten times or more. This chain uses TRBV6-4 with TRBJ2-3; possible D gene TRBD2, 6 bases. The V gene lost 4 bases and the J gene lost 3 bases, with 8 bases spanning the gap. The CDR3 has 13 residues. Germline V gene lookup returns CDR1 MRHNA and CDR2 SNTAGT. The CDR3 nucleotides read TGTGCCAGCAGTGCCGCGGGGACAGATACGCAGTATTTT. This gives the protein CASSAAGTDTQYF.

About this clonotype: A read error may be the cause here, since a much bigger clone is one base away. The chain has TRBV6-1 and TRBJ2-2; D gene uncertain. The CDR3 extends over 13 amino acids. From germline, CDR1 is MNHNS and CDR2 SASEGT. Trimming removed 3 bases from V and 3 bases from J, with 5 bases in between. CDR3 DNA: TGTGCCAGCAGTGAGGGGTACACCGGGGAGCTGTTTTTT. Its protein is CASSEGYTGELFF.

In its sample, this clonotype was seen many times. The CDR3 here is CASSNGQIPGANVLTF. The CDR3 coding sequence is TGCGCCAGCAGCAACGGACAGATCCCTGGGGCCAACGTCCTGACTTTC. The J gene is TRBJ2-6, the V gene TRBV5-1; a possible D gene is TRBD1 (6 bases). The ends were cut back, 4 bases at V and 2 bases at J, with 13 bases in the middle. Germline CDR1 SGHRS, CDR2 YFSETQ. This CDR3 has 16 amino acids. Using reference TRBV5-1 and TRBJ2-6 for the parts outside the CDR3, the full variable domain is KAGVTQTPRYLIKTRGQQVTLSCSPISGHRSVSWYQQTPGQGLQFLFEYFSETQRNKGNFPGRFSGRQFSNSRSEMNVSTLELGDSALYLCASSNGQIPGANVLTFGAGSRLTVL.

This clonotype was counted many times. This chain links TRBV20-1 with TRBJ2-3; no firm D call. This CDR3 has 12 residues. The V gene lost 5 bases and the J gene lost 3 bases, with 9 bases spanning the gap. Germline V gives CDR1 DFQATT, CDR2 SNEGSKA (reference sequence). As DNA, the CDR3 is TGCAGTGCTCGCAGATTTACAGATACGCAGTATTTT. Encoded protein: CSARRFTDTQYF.

This clonotype was recorded at least ten times. The chain has TRBV27 and TRBJ2-7, with D tentatively TRBD1 (6 bases). This CDR3 is 15 amino acids long. Between the trimmed V and J ends, which lost 2 bases and 3 bases, there was a span of 14 bases. The germline gives CDR1 MNHEY, CDR2 SMNVEV (reference sequence). The chain's CDR3 is CASSLRGFRYYEQYF. The CDR3 DNA reads TGTGCCAGCAGTTTAAGGGGGTTCCGCTACTACGAGCAGTACTTC.

This clonotype was counted many times. The gene calls are TRBV19 and TRBJ2-2, with 11 bases identical to TRBD2. The V gene's germline CDR1 is LNHDA and CDR2 SQIVND (reference sequence). V shed 7 bases and J 1 base; nucleotides not matched to a gene: 8. CDR3 size: 17 residues. The CDR3 region has the DNA TGTGCCAGTACCCTATCGGGACTAGCGGAGAACACCGGGGAGCTGTTTTTT. This sequence encodes CASTLSGLAENTGELFF.

The sample holds many counts of this clonotype. The chain is built from TRBV20-1 and TRBJ2-7; D unclear. Germline CDR1 is DFQATT and CDR2 is SNEGSKA (reference sequence). V lost 6 bases, J lost 2 bases, and 20 bases lay in between. This CDR3 has 15 amino acids. CDR3 protein: CSAAIGHGKAYEQYF. CDR3 coding DNA: TGCAGTGCGGCCATCGGTCATGGGAAGGCCTACGAGCAGTACTTC.

Points on this clonotype: A much bigger clone sits one base away, suggesting this may be a read error. The chain is built from TRBV6-2 or TRBV6-3 and TRBJ1-1; D perhaps matches TRBD1 (5 bases). The V gene lost 0 bases and the J gene lost 8 bases, with 10 bases spanning the gap. The germline V gene encodes CDR1 MNHEY and CDR2 SVGEGT. This CDR3 has 13 residues. CDR3 sequence (DNA): TGTGCCAGCAGTTACTCGTGGGCAGGGGAAGCTTTCTTT. Protein: CASSYSWAGEAFF.